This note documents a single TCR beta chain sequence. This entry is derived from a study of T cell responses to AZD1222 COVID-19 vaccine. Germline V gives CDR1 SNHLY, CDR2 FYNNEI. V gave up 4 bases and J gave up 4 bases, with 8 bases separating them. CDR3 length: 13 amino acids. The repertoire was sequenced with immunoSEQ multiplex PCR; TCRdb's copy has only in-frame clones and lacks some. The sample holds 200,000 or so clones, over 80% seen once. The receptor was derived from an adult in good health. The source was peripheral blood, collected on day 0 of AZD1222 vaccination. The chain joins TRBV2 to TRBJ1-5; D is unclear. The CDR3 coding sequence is TGTGCCAGCAGTGTAGATTGGAATCAGCCCCAGCATTTT. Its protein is CASSVDWNQPQHF.